The source of this T cell receptor beta chain is a study of T cells in Graves' hyperthyroidism and ophthalmopathy. What was amplified from RNA transcripts were TCR beta CDR3 regions. The HTBI primer set served for first-round RT-PCR of the TCR CDR3. In TCRdb, the multiplex PCR reads were re-called with MiXCR into one record per CDR3 protein. The sample consists of approximately 350,000 distinct CDR3 sequences, around 15% of them appearing once. V lost 0 bases, J lost 0 bases, and 13 bases lay in between. The CDR3 runs to 17 residues. Germline V gives CDR1 SGDLS, CDR2 YYNGEE. Diagnoses used clinical symptoms, serum thyroxine and TRAb, thyroid ultrasound and orbital computed tomography. This clonotype was detected only a few times.

Sequenced: blood. This clonotype was obtained from a woman aged 60-75 years with Graves' ophthalmopathy. The chain joins TRBV9 to TRBJ1-3; D is unclear. The CDR3 protein is CASSVGPGGPSGNTIYF. DNA for the CDR3: TGTGCCAGCAGCGTAGGTCCAGGCGGCCCCTCTGGAAACACCATATATTTT.